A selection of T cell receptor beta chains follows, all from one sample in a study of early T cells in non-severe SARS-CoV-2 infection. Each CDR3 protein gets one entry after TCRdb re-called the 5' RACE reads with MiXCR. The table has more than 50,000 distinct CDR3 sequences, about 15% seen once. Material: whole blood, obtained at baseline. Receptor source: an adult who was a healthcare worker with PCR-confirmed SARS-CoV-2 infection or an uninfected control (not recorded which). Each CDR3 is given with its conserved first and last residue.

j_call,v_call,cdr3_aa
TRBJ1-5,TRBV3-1,CASSVVGNQPQHF
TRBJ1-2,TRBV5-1,CASSPRTGAAYGYTF
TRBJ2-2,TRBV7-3,CASSLLPSGTGELFF
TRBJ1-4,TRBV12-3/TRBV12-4,CASGPGRVNEKLFF
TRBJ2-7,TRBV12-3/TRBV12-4,CASSSDLLEQYF
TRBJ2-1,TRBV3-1,CASSFSRGEQFF
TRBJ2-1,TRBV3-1,CASSQDTSGSYNEQFF
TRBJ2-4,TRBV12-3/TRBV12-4,CASSLWGGEVKNIQYF
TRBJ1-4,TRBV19,CASSTAGAILFF
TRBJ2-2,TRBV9,CASSAPLAGGTGELFF
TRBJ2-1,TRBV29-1,CSVAGTGFMNEQFF
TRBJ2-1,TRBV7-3,CASSLRRDVGSNEQFF
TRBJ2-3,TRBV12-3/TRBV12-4,CASAQDTQYF
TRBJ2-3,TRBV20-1,CSARVGTSVSQTQYF
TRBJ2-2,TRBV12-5,CASGMGPPTGELFF
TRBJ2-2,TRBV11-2,CASSNREAAGELFF
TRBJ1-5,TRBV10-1,CASSAGTNQPQHF
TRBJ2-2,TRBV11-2,CASSRGGFNTGELFF
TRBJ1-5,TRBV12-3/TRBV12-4,CASSLGIPPQHF
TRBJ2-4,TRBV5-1,CASSLAEGPGYF
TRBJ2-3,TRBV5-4,CASSLNSQTGTDTQYF
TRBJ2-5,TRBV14,CASSQGGTQYF
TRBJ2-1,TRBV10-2,CASRRGDYNEQFF